The T cell receptor beta chain described here comes from a study of early T cells in non-severe SARS-CoV-2 infection. The wider study: Unpaired chains resulted from sequencing bulk RNA of unsorted whole blood.

In its sample, this clonotype was seen a few times. Unique molecular identifiers tagged individual cDNA molecules. TCRdb re-called the 5' RACE reads with MiXCR, one entry per CDR3 protein. This table has 55,000 to 75,000 distinct CDR3 sequences, about 9.9% appearing once. Sequenced material: whole blood. This clonotype originated in an adult who was a healthcare worker with PCR-confirmed SARS-CoV-2 infection or an uninfected control (not recorded which).

DNA of the CDR3: TGTGCCAGCAGTTACTACGTGGGACGAGGCACCGGGGAGCTGTTTTTT. Amino acids: CASSYYVGRGTGELFF. The rearrangement uses TRBV6-6 and TRBJ2-2, with D perhaps assigned TRBD1 or TRBD2 (5 bases each). CDR1 is MNHNY and CDR2 is SVGAGI in the germline V gene (reference sequence). Trimming stripped 1 base from V and 4 bases from J, with 13 bases between. The CDR3 is 16 residues long.